This TCR beta chain emerged from a study of yellow fever vaccine responses in identical twins. Regarding the study as a whole: Twins reportedly appeared to share part of their vaccine T cell response while keeping part individual.

In TCRdb, the RT-PCR reads were re-called with MiXCR into one record per CDR3 protein. The repertoire holds about 20,000 distinct CDR3 sequences, with 65% to 85% as singletons. CDR3 length: 14 amino acids. V trimming: 3 bases; J trimming: 5 bases; junction bases outside the gene matches: 5. CDR1 is LNHNV, CDR2 YYDKDF, per germline (reference sequence). This clonotype was seen once. The antigen remains undetermined. The chain carries TRBV15 and TRBJ2-5, with 8 bases that match TRBD2. The origin of this receptor is a woman younger than 35 who received the yellow fever vaccine. Sequencing was performed on T cells from blood (PBMCs), unsorted or a sorted subset (not recorded which), taken before or after yellow fever vaccination (not recorded which). The CDR3 nucleotides are TGTGCCACCAGCAGCAACGGGGGGGCGGAGACCCAGTACTTC. This translates into CATSSNGGAETQYF.